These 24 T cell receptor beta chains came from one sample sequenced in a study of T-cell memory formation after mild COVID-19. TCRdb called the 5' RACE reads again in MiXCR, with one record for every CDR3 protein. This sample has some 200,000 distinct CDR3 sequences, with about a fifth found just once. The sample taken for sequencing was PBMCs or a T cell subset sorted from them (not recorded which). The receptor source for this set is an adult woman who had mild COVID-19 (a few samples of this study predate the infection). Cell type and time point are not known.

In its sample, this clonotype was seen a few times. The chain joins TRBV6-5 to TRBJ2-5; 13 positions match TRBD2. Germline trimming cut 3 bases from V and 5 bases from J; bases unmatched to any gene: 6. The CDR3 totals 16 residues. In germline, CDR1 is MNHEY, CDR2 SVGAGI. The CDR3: CASSYRLAGGWETQYF. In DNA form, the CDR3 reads TGTGCCAGCAGTTATCGACTAGCGGGAGGCTGGGAGACCCAGTACTTC.

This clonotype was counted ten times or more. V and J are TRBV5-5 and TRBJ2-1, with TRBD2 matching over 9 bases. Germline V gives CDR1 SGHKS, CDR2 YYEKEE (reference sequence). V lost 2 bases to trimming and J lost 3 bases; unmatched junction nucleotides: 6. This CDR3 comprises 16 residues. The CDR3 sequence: CASSFTASGDYNEQFF. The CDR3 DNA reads TGTGCCAGCAGCTTTACAGCTAGCGGGGACTACAATGAGCAGTTCTTC.

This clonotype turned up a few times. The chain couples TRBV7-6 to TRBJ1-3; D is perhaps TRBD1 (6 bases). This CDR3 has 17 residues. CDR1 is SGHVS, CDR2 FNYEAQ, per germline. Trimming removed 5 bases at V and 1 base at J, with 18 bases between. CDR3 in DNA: TGTGCCAGCAGCCGACGTGAGGGGGGGATTTCTGGAAACACCATATATTTT. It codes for CASSRREGGISGNTIYF. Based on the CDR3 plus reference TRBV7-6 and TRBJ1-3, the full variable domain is GAGVSQSPRYKVTKRGQDVALRCDPISGHVSLYWYRQALGQGPEFLTYFNYEAQQDKSGLPNDRFSAERPEGSISTLTIQRTEQRDSAMYRCASSRREGGISGNTIYFGEGSWLTVV.

The CDR3 DNA follows: TGCGCCAGCAGCCAAGGGCGTAGGGGGCACGGGGCGAACACTGAAGCTTTCTTT. Amino acids: CASSQGRRGHGANTEAFF. The V and J genes are TRBV4-3 and TRBJ1-1, with 7 bases identical to TRBD1. Germline V gene sequence: CDR1 LGHNA, CDR2 YSLEER. The CDR3 loop spans 18 amino acids. J gave up 1 base and V 1 base, and 12 bases lay outside the gene matches.

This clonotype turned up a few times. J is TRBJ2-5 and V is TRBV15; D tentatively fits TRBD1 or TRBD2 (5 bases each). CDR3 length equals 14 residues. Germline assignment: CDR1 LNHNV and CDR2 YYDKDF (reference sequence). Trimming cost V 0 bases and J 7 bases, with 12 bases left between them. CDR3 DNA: TGTGCCACCAGCAGAGAATCGGGGCGAGGGACCCAGTACTTC. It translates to CATSRESGRGTQYF. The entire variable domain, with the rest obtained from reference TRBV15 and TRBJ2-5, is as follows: DAMVIQNPRYQVTQFGKPVTLSCSQTLNHNVMYWYQQKSSQAPKLLFHYYDKDFNNEADTPDNFQSRRPNTSFCFLDIRSPGLGDTAMYLCATSRESGRGTQYFGPGTRLLVL.

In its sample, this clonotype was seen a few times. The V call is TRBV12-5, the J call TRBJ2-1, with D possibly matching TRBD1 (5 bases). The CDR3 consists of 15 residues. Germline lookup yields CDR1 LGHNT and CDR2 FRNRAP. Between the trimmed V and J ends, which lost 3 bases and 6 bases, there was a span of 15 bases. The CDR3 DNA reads TGTGCTAGTGGTTTCTCCCAGGGCGGACCCAATGAGCAGTTCTTC. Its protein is CASGFSQGGPNEQFF.

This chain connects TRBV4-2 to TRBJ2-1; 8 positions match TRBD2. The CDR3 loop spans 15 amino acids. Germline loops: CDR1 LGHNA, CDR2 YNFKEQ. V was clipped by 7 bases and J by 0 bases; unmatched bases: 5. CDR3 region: CASTREGLSYNEQFF. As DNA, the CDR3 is TGTGCCAGCACCCGGGAGGGCCTCTCCTACAATGAGCAGTTCTTC.

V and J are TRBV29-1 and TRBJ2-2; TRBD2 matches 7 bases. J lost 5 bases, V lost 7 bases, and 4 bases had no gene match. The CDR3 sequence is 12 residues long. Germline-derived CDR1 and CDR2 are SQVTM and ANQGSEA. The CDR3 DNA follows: TGCAGCGCATGGGGGGGGACCGGGGAGCTGTTTTTT. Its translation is CSAWGGTGELFF.

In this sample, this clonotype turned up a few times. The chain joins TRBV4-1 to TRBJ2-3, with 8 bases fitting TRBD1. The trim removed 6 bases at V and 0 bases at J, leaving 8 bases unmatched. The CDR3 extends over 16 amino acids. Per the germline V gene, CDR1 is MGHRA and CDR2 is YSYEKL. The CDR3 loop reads CASRDPDRASTDTQYF. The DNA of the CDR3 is TGCGCCAGCAGGGATCCGGACAGGGCTAGCACAGATACGCAGTATTTT.

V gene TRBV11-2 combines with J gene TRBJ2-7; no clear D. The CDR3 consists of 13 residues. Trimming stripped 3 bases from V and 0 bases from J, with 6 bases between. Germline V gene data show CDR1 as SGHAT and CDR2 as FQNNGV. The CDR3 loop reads CASSLRHSYEQYF. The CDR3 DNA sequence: TGTGCCAGCAGCTTGCGGCACTCCTACGAGCAGTACTTC. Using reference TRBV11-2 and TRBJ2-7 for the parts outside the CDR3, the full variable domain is EAGVAQSPRYKIIEKRQSVAFWCNPISGHATLYWYQQILGQGPKLLIQFQNNGVVDDSQLPKDRFSAERLKGVDSTLKIQPAKLEDSAVYLCASSLRHSYEQYFGPGTRLTVT.

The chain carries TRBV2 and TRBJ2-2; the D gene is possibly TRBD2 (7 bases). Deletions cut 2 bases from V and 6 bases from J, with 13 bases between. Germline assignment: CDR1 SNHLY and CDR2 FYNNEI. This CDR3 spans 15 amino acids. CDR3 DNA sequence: TGTGCCAGCAGTGAATCGCGGGGGCATGCCGGGGAGCTGTTTTTT. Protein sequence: CASSESRGHAGELFF. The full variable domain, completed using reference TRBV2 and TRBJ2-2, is EPEVTQTPSHQVTQMGQEVILRCVPISNHLYFYWYRQILGQKVEFLVSFYNNEISEKSEIFDDQFSVERPDGSNFTLKIRSTKLEDSAMYFCASSESRGHAGELFFGEGSRLTVL.

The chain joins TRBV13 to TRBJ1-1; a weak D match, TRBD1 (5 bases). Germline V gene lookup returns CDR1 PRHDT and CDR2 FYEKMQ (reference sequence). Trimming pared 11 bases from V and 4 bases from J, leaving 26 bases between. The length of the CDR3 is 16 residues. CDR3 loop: CAGRGVSGVGSTEAFF. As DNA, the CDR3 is TGTGCCGGAAGGGGAGTTTCGGGAGTGGGGAGCACTGAAGCTTTCTTT.

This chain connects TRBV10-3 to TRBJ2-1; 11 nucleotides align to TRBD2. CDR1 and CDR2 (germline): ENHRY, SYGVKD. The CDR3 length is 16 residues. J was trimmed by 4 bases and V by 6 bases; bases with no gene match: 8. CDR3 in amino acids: CAISDPGTSGYNEQFF. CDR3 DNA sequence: TGTGCCATCAGCGATCCCGGGACTAGCGGATACAATGAGCAGTTCTTC.

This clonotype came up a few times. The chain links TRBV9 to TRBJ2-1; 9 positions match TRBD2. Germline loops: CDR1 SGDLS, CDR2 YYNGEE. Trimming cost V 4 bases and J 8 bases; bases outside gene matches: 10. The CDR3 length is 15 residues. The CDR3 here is CASSPRGSGGDEQFF. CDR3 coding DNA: TGTGCCAGCAGCCCCCGGGGTAGCGGGGGCGATGAGCAGTTCTTC.

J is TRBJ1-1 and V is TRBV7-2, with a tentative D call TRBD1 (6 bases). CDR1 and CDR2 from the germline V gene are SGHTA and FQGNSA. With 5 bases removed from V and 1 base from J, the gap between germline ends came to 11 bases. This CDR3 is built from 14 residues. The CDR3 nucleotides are TGTGCCAGCAGCAGCGGGGGGGCGAACACTGAAGCTTTCTTT. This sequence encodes CASSSGGANTEAFF.

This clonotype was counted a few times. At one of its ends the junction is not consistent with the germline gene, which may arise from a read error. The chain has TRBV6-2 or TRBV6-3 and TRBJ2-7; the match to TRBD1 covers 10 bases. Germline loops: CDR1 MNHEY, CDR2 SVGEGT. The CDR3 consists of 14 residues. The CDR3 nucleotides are TGTGCCAGCCTCCCGGGACAGGGGCCCTCGATCCGGAACTTC. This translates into CASLPGQGPSIRNF.

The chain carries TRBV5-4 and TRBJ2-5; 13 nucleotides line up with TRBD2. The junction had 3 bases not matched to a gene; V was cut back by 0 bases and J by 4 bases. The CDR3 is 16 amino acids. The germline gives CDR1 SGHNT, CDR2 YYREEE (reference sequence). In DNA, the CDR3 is TGTGCCAGCAGCTTGGGAACTAGCGGGGGGGCAGAGACCCAGTACTTC. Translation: CASSLGTSGGAETQYF.

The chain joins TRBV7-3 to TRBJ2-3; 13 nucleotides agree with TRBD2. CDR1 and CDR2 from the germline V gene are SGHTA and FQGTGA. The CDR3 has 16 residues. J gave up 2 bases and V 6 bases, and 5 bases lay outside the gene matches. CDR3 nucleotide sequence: TGTGCCAGCAGTTCACTAGCGGGGGGGAACACAGATACGCAGTATTTT. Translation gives CASSSLAGGNTDTQYF.

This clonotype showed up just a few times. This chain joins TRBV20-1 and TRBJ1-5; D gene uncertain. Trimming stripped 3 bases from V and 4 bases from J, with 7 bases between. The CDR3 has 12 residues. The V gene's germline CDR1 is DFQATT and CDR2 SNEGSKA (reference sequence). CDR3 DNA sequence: TGCAGTGCTAGGGTAGAAAATCAGCCCCAGCATTTT. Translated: CSARVENQPQHF.

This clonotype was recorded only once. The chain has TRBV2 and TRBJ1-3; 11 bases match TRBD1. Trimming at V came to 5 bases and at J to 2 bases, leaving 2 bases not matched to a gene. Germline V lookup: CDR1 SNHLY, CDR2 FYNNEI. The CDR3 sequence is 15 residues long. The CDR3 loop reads CASSPDRGPGNTIYF. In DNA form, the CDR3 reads TGTGCCAGCAGTCCGGACAGGGGGCCTGGAAACACCATATATTTT.

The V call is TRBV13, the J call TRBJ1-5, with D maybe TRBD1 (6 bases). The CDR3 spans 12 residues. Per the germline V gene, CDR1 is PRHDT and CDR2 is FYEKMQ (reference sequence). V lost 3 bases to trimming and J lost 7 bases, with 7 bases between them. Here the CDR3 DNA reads TGTGCCAGCAGCTTCCAGGGGCAGCCCCAGCATTTT. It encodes CASSFQGQPQHF.

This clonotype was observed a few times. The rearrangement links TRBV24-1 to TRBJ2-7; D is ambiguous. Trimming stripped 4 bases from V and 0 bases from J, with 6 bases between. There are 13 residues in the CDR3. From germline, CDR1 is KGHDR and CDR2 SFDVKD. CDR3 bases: TGTGCCACCAGTGAACCAACCTCCTACGAGCAGTACTTC. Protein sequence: CATSEPTSYEQYF.

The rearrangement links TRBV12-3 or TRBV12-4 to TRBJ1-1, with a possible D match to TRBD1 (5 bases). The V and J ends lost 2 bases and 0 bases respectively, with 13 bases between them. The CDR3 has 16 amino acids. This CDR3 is CASSLLGAGVNTEAFF. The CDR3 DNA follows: TGTGCCAGCAGTTTACTCGGGGCCGGCGTGAACACTGAAGCTTTCTTT.

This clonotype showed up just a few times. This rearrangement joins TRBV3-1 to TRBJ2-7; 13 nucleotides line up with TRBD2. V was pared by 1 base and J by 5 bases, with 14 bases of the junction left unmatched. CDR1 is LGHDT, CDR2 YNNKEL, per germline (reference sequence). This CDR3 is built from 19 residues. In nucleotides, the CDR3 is TGTGCCAGCAGCCAAGGGGTCCGACCGGGACTAGCGGGATACGACGAGCAGTACTTC. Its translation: CASSQGVRPGLAGYDEQYF.